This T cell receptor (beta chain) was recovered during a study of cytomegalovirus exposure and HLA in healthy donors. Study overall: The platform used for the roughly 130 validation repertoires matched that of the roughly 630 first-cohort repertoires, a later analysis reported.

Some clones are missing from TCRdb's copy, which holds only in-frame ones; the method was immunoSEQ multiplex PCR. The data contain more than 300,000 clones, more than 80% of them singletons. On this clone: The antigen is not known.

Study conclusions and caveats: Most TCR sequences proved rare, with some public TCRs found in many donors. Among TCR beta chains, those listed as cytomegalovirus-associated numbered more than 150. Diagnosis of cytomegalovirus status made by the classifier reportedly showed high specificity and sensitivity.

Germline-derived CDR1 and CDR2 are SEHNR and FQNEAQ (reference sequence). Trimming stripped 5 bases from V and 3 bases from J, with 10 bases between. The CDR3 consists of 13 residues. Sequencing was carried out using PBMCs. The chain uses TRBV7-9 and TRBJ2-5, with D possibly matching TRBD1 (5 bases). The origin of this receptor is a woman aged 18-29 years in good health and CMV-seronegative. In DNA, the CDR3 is TGTGCCAGCAGCCAAGACAGAAAAGAGACCCAGTACTTC. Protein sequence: CASSQDRKETQYF.